This T cell receptor (beta chain) emerged from a study of beta chain features in type 1 diabetes. The study's findings and limits: Among patients with Type 1 diabetes, TCRB CDR3s were moderately but significantly shorter in every one of the four CD4+ subsets.

A few counts support this clone. Its specificity is not known. The germline CDR1 and CDR2 sequences are LGHNA and YSLEER. The germline V and J ends were trimmed by 2 bases and 3 bases, with 9 bases remaining between them. The CDR3 is 14 amino acids. Expressed TCRB transcripts were sequenced, since all the RNA that had been isolated was reverse transcribed. The method was immunoSEQ multiplex PCR; TCRdb's version includes in-frame clones alone and lacks a portion of them. The sample consists of approximately 120,000 clones, 17% of them appearing once. One heparinised blood draw, averaging about 100 mL, came from each donor.

The TCR originated in a man younger than 30 with type 1 diabetes. Specimen: central memory CD4+ T cells from blood. The rearrangement links TRBV4-3 to TRBJ2-3; D gene uncertain. CDR3 protein: CASSQLLDTDTQYF. The CDR3 nucleotides read TGCGCCAGCAGCCAACTCCTAGATACAGATACGCAGTATTTT.